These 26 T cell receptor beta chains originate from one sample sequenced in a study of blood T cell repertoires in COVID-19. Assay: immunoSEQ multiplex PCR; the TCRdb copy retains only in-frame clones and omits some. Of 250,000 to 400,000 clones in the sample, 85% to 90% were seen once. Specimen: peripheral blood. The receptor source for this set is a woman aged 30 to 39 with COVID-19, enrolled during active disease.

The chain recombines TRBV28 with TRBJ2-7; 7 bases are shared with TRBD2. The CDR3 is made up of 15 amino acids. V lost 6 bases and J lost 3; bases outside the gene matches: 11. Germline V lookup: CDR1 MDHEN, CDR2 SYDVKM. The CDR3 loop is CASSQAGRIHYEQYF. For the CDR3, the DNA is TGTGCCAGCAGCCAAGCCGGGAGGATACACTACGAGCAGTACTTC.

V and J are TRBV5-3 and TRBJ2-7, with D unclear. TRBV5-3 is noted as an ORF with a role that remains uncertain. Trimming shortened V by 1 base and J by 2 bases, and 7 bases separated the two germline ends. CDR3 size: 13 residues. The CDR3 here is CARSLSQAYEQYF. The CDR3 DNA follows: TGTGCCAGAAGCTTGAGCCAGGCCTACGAGCAGTACTTC.

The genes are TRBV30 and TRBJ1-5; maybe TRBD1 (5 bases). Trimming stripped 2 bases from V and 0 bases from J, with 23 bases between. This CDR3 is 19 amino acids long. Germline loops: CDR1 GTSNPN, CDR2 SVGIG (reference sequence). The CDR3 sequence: CAWSFRDSFGDYSNQPQHF. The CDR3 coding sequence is TGTGCCTGGAGTTTCCGGGACTCCTTCGGCGATTATAGCAATCAGCCCCAGCATTTT. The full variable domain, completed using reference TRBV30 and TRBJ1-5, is SQTIHQWPATLVQPVGSPLSLECTVEGTSNPNLYWYRQAAGRGLQLLFYSVGIGQISSEVPQNLSASRPQDRQFILSSKKLLLSDSGFYLCAWSFRDSFGDYSNQPQHFGDGTRLSIL.

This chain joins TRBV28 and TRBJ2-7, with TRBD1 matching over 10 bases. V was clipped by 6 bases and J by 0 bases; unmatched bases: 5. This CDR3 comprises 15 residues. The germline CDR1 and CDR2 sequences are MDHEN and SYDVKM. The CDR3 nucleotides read TGTGCCAGCAGCACGGGACAGGGGCACTCCTACGAGCAGTACTTC. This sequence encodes CASSTGQGHSYEQYF.

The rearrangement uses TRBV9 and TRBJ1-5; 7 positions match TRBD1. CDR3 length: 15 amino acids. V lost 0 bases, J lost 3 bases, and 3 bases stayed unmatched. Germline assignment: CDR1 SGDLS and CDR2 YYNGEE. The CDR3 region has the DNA TGTGCCAGCAGCGTAGAAGGGGGCCCCAATCAGCCCCAGCATTTT. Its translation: CASSVEGGPNQPQHF.

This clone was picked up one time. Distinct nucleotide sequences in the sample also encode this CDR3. Here the CDR3 DNA reads TGTGCCAGCAGTGGGTCTAGCGGGAGGGCCTCGTACACCGGGGAGCTGTTTTTT. Translated: CASSGSSGRASYTGELFF. V is TRBV6-1 and J is TRBJ2-2; 12 bases fit TRBD2. V was clipped by 4 bases and J by 3 bases; unmatched bases: 9. CDR1 is MNHNS and CDR2 is SASEGT in the germline V gene. The CDR3 loop spans 18 amino acids.

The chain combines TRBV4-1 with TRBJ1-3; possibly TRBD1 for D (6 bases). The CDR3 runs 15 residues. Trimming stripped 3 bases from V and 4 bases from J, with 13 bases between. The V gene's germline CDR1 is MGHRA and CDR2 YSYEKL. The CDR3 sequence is CASSQRQVGGNTIYF. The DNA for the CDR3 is TGCGCCAGCAGCCAGCGACAGGTGGGAGGAAACACCATATATTTT.

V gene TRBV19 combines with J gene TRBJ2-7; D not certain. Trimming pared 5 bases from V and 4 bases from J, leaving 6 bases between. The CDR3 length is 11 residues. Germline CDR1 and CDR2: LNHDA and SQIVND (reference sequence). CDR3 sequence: CASSGPYEQYF. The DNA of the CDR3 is TGTGCCAGTAGTGGCCCATACGAGCAGTACTTC.

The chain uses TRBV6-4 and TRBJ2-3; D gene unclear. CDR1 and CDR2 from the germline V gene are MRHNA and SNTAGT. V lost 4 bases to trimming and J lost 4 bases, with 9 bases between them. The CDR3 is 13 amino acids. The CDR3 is CASSAQGADTQYF. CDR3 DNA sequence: TGTGCCAGCAGTGCCCAAGGAGCAGATACGCAGTATTTT.

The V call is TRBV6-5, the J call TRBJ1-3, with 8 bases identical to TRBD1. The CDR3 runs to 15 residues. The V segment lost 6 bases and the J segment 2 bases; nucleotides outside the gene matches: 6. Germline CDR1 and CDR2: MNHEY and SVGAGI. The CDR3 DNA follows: TGTGCCAGCAGAATGGACAGGGATCCTGGAAACACCATATATTTT. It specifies CASRMDRDPGNTIYF.

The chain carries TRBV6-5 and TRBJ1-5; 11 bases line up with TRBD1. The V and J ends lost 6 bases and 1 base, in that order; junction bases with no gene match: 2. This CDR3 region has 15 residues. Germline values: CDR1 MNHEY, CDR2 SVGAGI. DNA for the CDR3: TGTGCCAGCAGAAGGGACAGGGGGAGCAATCAGCCCCAGCATTTT. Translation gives CASRRDRGSNQPQHF.

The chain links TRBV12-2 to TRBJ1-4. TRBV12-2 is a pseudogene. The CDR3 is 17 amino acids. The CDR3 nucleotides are TGTGCAAGTCACATACCCGGCCGGGGAAGGACTAATGAAAAACTGTTTTTT. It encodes CASHIPGRGRTNEKLFF.

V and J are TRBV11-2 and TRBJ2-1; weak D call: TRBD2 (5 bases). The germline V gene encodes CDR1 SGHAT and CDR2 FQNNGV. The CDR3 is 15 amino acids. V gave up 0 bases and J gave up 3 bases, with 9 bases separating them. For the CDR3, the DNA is TGTGCCAGCAGCTTAGATGCTAGCAGCTACAATGAGCAGTTCTTC. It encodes CASSLDASSYNEQFF.

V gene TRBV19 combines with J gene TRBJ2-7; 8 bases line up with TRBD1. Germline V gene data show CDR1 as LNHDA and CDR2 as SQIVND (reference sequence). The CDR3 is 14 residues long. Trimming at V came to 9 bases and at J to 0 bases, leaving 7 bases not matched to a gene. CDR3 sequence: CASAGQGHSYEQYF. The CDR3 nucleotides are TGTGCCAGCGCTGGACAGGGTCACTCCTACGAGCAGTACTTC.

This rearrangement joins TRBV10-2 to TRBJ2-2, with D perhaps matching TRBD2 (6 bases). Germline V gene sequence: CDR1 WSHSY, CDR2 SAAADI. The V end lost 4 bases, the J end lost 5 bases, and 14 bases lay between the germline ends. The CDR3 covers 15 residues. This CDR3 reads CASSASGPDTGELFF. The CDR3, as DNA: TGCGCCAGCAGTGCAAGCGGGCCGGATACCGGGGAGCTGTTTTTT.

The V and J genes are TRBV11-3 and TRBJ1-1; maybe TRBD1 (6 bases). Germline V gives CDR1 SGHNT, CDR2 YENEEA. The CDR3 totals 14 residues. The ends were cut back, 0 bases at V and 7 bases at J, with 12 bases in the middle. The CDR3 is CASSLDPKGGEAFF. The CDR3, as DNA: TGTGCCAGCAGCTTAGACCCCAAAGGGGGTGAAGCTTTCTTT.

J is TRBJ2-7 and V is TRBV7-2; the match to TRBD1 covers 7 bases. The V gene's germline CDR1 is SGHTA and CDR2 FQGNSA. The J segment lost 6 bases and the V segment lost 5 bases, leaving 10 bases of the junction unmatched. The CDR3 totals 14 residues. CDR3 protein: CASSPGQLVGEQYF. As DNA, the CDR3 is TGTGCCAGCAGCCCGGGACAGCTTGTCGGCGAGCAGTACTTC. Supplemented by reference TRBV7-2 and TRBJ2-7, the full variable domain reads GAGVSQSPSNKVTEKGKDVELRCDPISGHTALYWYRQSLGQGLEFLIYFQGNSAPDKSGLPSDRFSAERTGGSVSTLTIQRTQQEDSAVYLCASSPGQLVGEQYFGPGTRLTVT.

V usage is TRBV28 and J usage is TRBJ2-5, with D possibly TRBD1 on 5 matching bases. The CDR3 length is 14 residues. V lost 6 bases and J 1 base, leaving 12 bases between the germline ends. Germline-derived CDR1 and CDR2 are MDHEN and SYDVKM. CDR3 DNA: TGTGCCAGCAGCACGACAGCCACCCAAGAGACCCAGTACTTC. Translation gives CASSTTATQETQYF.

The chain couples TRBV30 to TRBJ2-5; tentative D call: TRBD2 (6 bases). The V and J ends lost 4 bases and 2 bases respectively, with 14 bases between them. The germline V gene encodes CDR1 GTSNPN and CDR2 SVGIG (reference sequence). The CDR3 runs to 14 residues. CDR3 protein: CAWTNLAPQETQYF. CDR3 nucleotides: TGTGCCTGGACTAACCTAGCGCCTCAAGAGACCCAGTACTTC.

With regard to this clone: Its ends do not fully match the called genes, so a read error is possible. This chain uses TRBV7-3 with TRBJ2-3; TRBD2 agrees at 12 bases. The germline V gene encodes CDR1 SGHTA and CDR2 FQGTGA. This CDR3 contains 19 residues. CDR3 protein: CASSLRGGGLAGSGDTQYF. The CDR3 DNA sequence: TGCGCCAGCAGCTTAAGGGGGGGCGGACTAGCGGGATCCGGAGATACGCAGTATTTT.

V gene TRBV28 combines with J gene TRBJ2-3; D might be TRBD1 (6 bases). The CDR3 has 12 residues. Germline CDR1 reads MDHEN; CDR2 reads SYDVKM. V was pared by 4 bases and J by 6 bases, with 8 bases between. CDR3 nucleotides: TGTGCCAGCAGTTCAGGGGTCGATACGCAGTATTTT. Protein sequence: CASSSGVDTQYF.

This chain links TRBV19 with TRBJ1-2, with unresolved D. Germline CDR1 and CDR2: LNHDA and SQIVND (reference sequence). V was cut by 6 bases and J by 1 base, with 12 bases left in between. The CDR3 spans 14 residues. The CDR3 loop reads CASSRAVDNYGYTF. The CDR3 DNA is TGTGCCAGTAGCCGAGCCGTTGATAACTATGGCTACACCTTC.

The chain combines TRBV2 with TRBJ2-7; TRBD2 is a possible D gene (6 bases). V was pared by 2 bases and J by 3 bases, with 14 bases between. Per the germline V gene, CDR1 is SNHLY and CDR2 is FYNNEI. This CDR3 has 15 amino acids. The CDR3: CASSENLALNYEQYF. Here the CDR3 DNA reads TGTGCCAGCAGTGAAAACCTAGCGTTAAACTACGAGCAGTACTTC.

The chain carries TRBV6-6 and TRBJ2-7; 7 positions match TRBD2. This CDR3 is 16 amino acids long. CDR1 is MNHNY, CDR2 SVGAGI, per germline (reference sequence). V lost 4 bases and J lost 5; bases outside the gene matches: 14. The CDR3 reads CASSSAAGRVPDEQYF. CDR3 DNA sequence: TGTGCCAGCAGTTCAGCGGCGGGGAGGGTCCCGGACGAGCAGTACTTC.

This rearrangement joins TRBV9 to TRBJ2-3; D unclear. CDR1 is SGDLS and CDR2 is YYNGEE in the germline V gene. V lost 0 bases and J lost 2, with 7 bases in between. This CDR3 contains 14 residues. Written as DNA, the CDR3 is TGTGCCAGCAGCGTAGCCAAAATCACAGATACGCAGTATTTT. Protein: CASSVAKITDTQYF.

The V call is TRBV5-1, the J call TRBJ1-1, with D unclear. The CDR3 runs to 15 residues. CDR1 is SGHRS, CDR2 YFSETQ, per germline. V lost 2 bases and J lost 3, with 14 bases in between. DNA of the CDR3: TGCGCCAGCAGCTTTGGCGGCCTCCTGGACACTGAAGCTTTCTTT. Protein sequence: CASSFGGLLDTEAFF.